This TCR beta chain appears in the sequencing data of a study of beta chain features in type 1 diabetes. General study results and limits: Compared with healthy donors, patients appeared to share more similar naive, central memory and regulatory TCRB repertoires. Type 1 diabetes patients had TCRB CDR3s that were shorter (moderately but significantly so) in all four CD4+ subsets.

The CDR3 contains 16 residues. V lost 3 bases and J 5 bases, leaving 16 bases between the germline ends. In germline, CDR1 is SGHDN, CDR2 FVKESK. In the case of this clone: Its antigen is still unknown.

The authors reverse transcribed all of the isolated RNA, so sequencing captured expressed TCRB transcripts. TCRdb keeps only in-frame clones here, not all; method: immunoSEQ multiplex PCR. The sample has a few hundred thousand clones, roughly 21% seen once; the top ten hold 0.044%. Material: naive CD4+ T cells from blood. The chain carries TRBV14 and TRBJ2-2; D possibly corresponds to TRBD1 (6 bases). The TCR was taken from a woman aged 18 to 35 in good health. CDR3 DNA: TGTGCCAGCAGCCATACGAAACAGGGTCGAACCGGGGAGCTGTTTTTT. Its protein product is CASSHTKQGRTGELFF. Drawing the rest from reference TRBV14 and TRBJ2-2, the complete variable domain is EAGVTQFPSHSVIEKGQTVTLRCDPISGHDNLYWYRRVMGKEIKFLLHFVKESKQDESGMPNNRFLAERTGGTYSTLKVQPAELEDSGVYFCASSHTKQGRTGELFFGEGSRLTVL.